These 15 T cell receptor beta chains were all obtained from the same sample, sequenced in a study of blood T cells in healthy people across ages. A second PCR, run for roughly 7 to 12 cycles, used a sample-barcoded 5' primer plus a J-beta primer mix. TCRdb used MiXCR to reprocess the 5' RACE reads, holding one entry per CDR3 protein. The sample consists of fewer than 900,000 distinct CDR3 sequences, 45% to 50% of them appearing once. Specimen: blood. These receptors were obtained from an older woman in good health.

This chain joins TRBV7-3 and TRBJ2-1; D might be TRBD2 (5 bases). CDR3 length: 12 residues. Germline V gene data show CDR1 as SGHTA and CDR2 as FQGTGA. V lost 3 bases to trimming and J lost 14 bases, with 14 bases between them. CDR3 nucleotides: TGTGCCAGCAGCTTGAACGACGGGAAGAAGTTCTTC. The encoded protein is CASSLNDGKKFF. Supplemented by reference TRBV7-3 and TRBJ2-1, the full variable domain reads GAGVSQTPSNKVTEKGKYVELRCDPISGHTALYWYRQSLGQGPEFLIYFQGTGAADDSGLPNDRFFAVRPEGSVSTLKIQRTERGDSAVYLCASSLNDGKKFFGPGTRLTVL.

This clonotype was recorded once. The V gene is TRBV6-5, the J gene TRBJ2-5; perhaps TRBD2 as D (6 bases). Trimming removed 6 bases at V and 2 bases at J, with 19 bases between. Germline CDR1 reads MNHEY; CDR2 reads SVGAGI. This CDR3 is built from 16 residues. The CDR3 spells CASRDLQLANQETQYF. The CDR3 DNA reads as TGTGCCAGCAGGGACCTACAACTAGCAAATCAAGAGACCCAGTACTTC.

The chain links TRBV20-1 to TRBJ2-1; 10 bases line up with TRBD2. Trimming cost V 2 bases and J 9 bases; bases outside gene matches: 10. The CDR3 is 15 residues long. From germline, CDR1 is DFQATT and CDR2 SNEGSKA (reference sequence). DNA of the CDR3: TGCAGTGCTAGAACCTCAATAGCGGGAGGTTCTGAGCAGTTCTTC. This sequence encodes CSARTSIAGGSEQFF.

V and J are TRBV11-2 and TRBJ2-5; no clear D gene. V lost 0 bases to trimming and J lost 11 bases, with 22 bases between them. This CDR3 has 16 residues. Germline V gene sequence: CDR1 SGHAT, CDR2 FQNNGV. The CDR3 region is CASSLDGYSTYNEQYF. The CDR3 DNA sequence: TGTGCCAGCAGCTTAGACGGGTACTCCACCTACAATGAGCAGTACTTC. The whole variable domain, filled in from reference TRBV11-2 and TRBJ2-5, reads EAGVAQSPRYKIIEKRQSVAFWCNPISGHATLYWYQQILGQGPKLLIQFQNNGVVDDSQLPKDRFSAERLKGVDSTLKIQPAKLEDSAVYLCASSLDGYSTYNEQYFGPGTRLLVL.

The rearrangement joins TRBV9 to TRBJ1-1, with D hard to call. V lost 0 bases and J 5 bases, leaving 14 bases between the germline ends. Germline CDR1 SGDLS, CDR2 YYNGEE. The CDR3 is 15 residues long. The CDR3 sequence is CASSVVGGVGTEAFF. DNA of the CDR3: TGTGCCAGCAGCGTAGTCGGTGGGGTGGGGACTGAAGCTTTCTTT.

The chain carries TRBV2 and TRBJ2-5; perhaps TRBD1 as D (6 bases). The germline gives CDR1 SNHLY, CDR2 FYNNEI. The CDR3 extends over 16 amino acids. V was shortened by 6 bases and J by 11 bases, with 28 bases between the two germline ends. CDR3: CASRGVGILGAQEQYF. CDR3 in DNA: TGTGCCAGCAGGGGGGTAGGGATCCTGGGGGCTCAGGAGCAGTACTTC.

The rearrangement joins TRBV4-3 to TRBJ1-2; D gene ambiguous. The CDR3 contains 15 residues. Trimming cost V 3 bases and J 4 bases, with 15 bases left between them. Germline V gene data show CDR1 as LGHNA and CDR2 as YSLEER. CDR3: CASSQTLLSGYGYTF. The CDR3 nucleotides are TGCGCCAGCAGCCAGACCCTTCTCTCTGGCTATGGCTACACCTTC.

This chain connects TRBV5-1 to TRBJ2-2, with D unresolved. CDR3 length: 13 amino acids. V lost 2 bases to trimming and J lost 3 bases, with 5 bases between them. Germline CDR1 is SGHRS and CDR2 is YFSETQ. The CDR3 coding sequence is TGCGCCAGCAGCTTCCCAGACACCGGGGAGCTGTTTTTT. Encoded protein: CASSFPDTGELFF. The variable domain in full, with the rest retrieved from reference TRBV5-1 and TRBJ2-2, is KAGVTQTPRYLIKTRGQQVTLSCSPISGHRSVSWYQQTPGQGLQFLFEYFSETQRNKGNFPGRFSGRQFSNSRSEMNVSTLELGDSALYLCASSFPDTGELFFGEGSRLTVL.

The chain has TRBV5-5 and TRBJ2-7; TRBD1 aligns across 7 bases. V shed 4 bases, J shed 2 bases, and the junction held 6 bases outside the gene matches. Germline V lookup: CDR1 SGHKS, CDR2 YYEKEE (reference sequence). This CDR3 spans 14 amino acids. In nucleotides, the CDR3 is TGTGCCAGCAGCGCCCTACAGGGGACCTACGAGCAGTACTTC. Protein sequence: CASSALQGTYEQYF. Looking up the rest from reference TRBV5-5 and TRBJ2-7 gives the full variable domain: DAGVTQSPTHLIKTRGQQVTLRCSPISGHKSVSWYQQVLGQGPQFIFQYYEKEERGRGNFPDRFSARQFPNYSSELNVNALLLGDSALYLCASSALQGTYEQYFGPGTRLTVT.

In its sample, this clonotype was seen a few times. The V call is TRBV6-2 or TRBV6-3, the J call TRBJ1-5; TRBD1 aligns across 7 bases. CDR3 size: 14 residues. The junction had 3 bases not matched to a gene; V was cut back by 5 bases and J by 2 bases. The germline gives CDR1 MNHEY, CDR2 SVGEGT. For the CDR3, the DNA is TGTGCCAGCAGTCAAGGACAGGGCAATCAGCCCCAGCATTTT. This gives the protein CASSQGQGNQPQHF.

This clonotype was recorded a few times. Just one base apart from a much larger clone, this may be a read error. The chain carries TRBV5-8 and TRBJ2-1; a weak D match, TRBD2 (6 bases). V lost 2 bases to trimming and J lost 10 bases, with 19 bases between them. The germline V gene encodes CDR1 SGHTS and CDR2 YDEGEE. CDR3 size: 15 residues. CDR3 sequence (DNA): TGTGCCAGCAGCTTCCGGGGGTCCGGTACCTACGAGCAGTTCTTC. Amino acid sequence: CASSFRGSGTYEQFF.

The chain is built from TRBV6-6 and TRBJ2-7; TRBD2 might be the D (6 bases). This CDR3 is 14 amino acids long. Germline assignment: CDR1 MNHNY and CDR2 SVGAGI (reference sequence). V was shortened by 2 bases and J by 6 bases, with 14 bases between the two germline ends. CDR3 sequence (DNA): TGTGCCAGCAGTTACGGGGGACTGGGCGGCGAGCAGTACTTC. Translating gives CASSYGGLGGEQYF.

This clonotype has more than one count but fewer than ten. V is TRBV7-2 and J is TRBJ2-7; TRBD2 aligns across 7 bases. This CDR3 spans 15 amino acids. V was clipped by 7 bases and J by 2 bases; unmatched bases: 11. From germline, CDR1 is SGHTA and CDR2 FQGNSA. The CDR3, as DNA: TGTGCCAGCACCCTCGAGCTGGGAGGGCCCTACGAGCAGTACTTC. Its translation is CASTLELGGPYEQYF.

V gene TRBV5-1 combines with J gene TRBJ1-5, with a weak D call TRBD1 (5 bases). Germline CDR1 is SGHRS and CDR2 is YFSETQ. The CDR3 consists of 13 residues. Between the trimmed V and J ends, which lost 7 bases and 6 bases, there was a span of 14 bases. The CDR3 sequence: CASGEGSGQPQHF. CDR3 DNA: TGCGCCAGCGGGGAGGGGAGTGGTCAGCCCCAGCATTTT.

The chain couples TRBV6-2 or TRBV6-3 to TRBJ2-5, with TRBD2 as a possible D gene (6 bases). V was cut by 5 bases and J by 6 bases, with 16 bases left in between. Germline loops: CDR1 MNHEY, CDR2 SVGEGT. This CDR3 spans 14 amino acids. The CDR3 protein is CASSTRDWRKTQYF. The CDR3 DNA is TGTGCCAGCAGTACCCGGGACTGGAGGAAGACCCAGTACTTC.